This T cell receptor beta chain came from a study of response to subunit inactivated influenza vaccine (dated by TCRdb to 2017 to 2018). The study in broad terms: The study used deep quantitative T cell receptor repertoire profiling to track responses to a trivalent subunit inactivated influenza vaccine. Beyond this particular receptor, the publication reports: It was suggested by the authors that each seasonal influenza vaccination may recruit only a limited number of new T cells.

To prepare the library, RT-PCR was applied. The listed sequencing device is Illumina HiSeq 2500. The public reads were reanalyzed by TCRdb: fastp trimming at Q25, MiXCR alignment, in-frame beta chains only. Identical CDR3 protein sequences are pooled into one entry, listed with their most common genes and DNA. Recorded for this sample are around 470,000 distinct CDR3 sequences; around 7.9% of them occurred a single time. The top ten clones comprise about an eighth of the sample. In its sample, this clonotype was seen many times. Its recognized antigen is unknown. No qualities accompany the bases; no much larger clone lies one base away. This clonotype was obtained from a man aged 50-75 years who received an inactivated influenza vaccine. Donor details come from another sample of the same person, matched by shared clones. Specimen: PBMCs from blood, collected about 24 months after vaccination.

The nucleotides are TGTGCCGTGGAAGTCCGCTCCTACAATGAGCAGTTCTTC. It translates as CAVEVRSYNEQFF. Here the chain combines TRBV6-1 and TRBJ2-1; a confident D gene designation cannot be given. CDR1 MNHNS and CDR2 SASEGT are derived from the germline V gene. The CDR3 runs 13 amino acids, cysteine and phenylalanine included. Only CDR3 DNA remains: 39 bases, in frame from the first base. V and J lose 11 bases and 0 bases, and a span of 11 bases separates them.